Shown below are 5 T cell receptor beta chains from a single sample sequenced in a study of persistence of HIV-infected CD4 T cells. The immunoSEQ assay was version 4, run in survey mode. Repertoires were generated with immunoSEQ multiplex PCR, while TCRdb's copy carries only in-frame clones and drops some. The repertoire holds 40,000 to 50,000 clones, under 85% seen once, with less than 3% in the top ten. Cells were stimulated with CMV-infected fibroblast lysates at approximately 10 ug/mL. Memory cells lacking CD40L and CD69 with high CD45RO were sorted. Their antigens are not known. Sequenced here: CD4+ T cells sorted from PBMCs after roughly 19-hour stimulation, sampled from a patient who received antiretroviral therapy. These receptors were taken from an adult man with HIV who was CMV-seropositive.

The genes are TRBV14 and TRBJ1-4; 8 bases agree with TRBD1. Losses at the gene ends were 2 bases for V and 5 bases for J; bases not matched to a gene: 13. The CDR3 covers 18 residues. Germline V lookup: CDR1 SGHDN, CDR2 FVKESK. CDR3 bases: TGTGCCAGCAGCCAAAGACCCGAGCGGACAGGGAGGAATGAAAAACTGTTTTTT. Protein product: CASSQRPERTGRNEKLFF. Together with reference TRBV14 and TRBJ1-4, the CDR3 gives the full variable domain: EAGVTQFPSHSVIEKGQTVTLRCDPISGHDNLYWYRRVMGKEIKFLLHFVKESKQDESGMPNNRFLAERTGGTYSTLKVQPAELEDSGVYFCASSQRPERTGRNEKLFFGSGTQLSVL.

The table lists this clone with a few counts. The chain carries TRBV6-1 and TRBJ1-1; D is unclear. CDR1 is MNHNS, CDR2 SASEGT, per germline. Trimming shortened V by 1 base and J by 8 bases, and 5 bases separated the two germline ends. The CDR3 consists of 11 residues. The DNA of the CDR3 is TGTGCCAGCAGTGAAGTCAGGGAAGCTTTCTTT. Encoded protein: CASSEVREAFF.

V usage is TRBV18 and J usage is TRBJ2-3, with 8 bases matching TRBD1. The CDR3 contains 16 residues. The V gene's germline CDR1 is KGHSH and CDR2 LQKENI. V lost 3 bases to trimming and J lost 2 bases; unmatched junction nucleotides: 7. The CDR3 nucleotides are TGTGCCAGCTCACCCGCCGGACAGGGAATCACAGATACGCAGTATTTT. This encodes CASSPAGQGITDTQYF.

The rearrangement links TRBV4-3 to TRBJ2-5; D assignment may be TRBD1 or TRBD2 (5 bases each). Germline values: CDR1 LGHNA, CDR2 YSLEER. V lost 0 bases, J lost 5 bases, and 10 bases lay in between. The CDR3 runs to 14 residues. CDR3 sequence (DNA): TGCGCCAGCAGCCAAGATTACTGGGGGGAGACCCAGTACTTC. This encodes CASSQDYWGETQYF.

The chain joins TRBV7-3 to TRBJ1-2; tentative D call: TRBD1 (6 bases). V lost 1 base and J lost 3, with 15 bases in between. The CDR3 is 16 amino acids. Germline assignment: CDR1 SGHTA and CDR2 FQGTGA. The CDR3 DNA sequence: TGTGCCAGCAGCTTAAATTCCCGGGGGGCGGACTATGGCTACACCTTC. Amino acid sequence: CASSLNSRGADYGYTF.